The 15 T cell receptor beta chains below all came from one sample that was sequenced in a study of T cell responses to AZD1222 COVID-19 vaccine. Using immunoSEQ multiplex PCR, the repertoire was profiled, and TCRdb retains in-frame clones only, with some absent. The data hold around 160,000 clones, with 94% observed a single time. The sample here was peripheral blood, taken 28 days after the second AZD1222 dose. These receptor sequences come from an adult who received the AZD1222 COVID-19 vaccine.

Remarks on this clone: At one of its ends the junction is not consistent with the germline gene, which may arise from a read error. The chain carries TRBV3-1 (or the pseudogene TRBV3-2) and TRBJ1-6, with D possibly TRBD1 on 5 matching bases. Germline CDR1 is LGHDT and CDR2 is YNNKEL (reference sequence). The CDR3 runs to 9 residues. The chain's CDR3 is CASGGVPPF. The DNA of the CDR3 is TGTGCCAGCGGGGGGGTTCCTCCGTTT.

This clone appeared a few times. The rearrangement joins TRBV5-1 to TRBJ2-7, with TRBD2 as a possible D gene (6 bases). The CDR3 runs 16 residues. Germline CDR1 and CDR2: SGHRS and YFSETQ. V gave up 4 bases and J gave up 0 bases, with 17 bases separating them. Written as DNA, the CDR3 is TGCGCCAGCAGCCCGCCCGGGACTGGTCCCTCCTACGAGCAGTACTTC. Translation: CASSPPGTGPSYEQYF.

The rearrangement links TRBV5-3 to TRBJ1-5; a possible D gene is TRBD1 (6 bases). TRBV5-3 is sorted into the ORF group, with uncertain function. The V end was cut by 4 bases, the J end by 4 bases, with 21 bases between. The CDR3 is made up of 17 amino acids. DNA of the CDR3: TGTGCCAGAAGCCCCCGCCGAGGATTTCAGGGGAATCAGCCCCAGCATTTT. It yields the protein CARSPRRGFQGNQPQHF.

V is TRBV6-5 and J is TRBJ2-7; no clear D gene. CDR3 length equals 12 residues. V gave up 6 bases and J gave up 3 bases, with 9 bases separating them. Germline V gene sequence: CDR1 MNHEY, CDR2 SVGAGI. The CDR3 protein is CASSDEFYEQYF. The CDR3 DNA follows: TGTGCCAGCAGCGACGAGTTCTACGAGCAGTACTTC.

This clone occurred once. The J gene is TRBJ1-3, the V gene TRBV7-2; D ambiguous. Per the germline V gene, CDR1 is SGHTA and CDR2 is FQGNSA. Trimming removed 4 bases at V and 7 bases at J, with 14 bases between. The CDR3 loop spans 14 amino acids. Here the CDR3 DNA reads TGTGCCAGCAGCTATAGGACCGGCGGGAACACCATATATTTT. Translating gives CASSYRTGGNTIYF.

Only one count was recorded for this clone. The J gene is TRBJ1-5, the V gene TRBV5-1; D call uncertain. Trimming took 4 bases from V and 3 from J, leaving 11 bases between them. Germline V gives CDR1 SGHRS, CDR2 YFSETQ. The CDR3 loop spans 14 amino acids. This CDR3 reads CASSAQSTNQPQHF. CDR3 nucleotide sequence: TGCGCCAGCAGCGCTCAGAGTACCAATCAGCCCCAGCATTTT.

The chain joins TRBV4-1 to TRBJ2-3; 7 positions match TRBD2. This CDR3 is 15 amino acids long. Germline V CDR1 and CDR2: MGHRA, YSYEKL. With V trimmed by 2 bases and J by 4 bases, 6 bases remained unmatched. CDR3 sequence (DNA): TGCGCCAGCAGCCAATGGGGGGGAGGCCCAGATACGCAGTATTTT. Translation: CASSQWGGGPDTQYF.

The chain couples TRBV7-2 to TRBJ1-2, with TRBD1 as a possible D gene (6 bases). Germline values: CDR1 SGHTA, CDR2 FQGNSA. Between the trimmed V and J ends, which lost 5 bases and 5 bases, there was a span of 21 bases. This CDR3 spans 16 amino acids. CDR3 protein: CASSPGGAGELYGYTF. Written as DNA, the CDR3 is TGTGCCAGCAGCCCCGGGGGGGCGGGGGAACTATATGGCTACACCTTC.

The J gene is TRBJ1-1, the V gene TRBV5-1; TRBD1 aligns across 8 bases. Per the germline V gene, CDR1 is SGHRS and CDR2 is YFSETQ. V dropped 7 bases and J dropped 3; count of bases not matched to a gene: 11. This CDR3 spans 15 amino acids. The CDR3 DNA is TGCGCCAGCTCGAGACAGGGGACTACGGACACTGAAGCTTTCTTT. Amino acid sequence: CASSRQGTTDTEAFF.

V is TRBV5-1 and J is TRBJ2-2; TRBD2 matches 9 bases. The V gene end was trimmed by 3 bases and the J gene end by 0 bases; junction bases not matched to a gene: 3. The CDR3 length is 16 residues. The germline gives CDR1 SGHRS, CDR2 YFSETQ. This chain's CDR3 is CASSSTSGSNTGELFF. The CDR3 DNA reads TGCGCCAGCAGCTCGACTAGCGGATCGAACACCGGGGAGCTGTTTTTT.

This rearrangement joins TRBV7-9 to TRBJ2-7; 14 nucleotides agree with TRBD2. After removal of 5 bases from V and 7 bases from J, the junction contained 10 bases not matched to a gene. The CDR3 is 16 residues long. Germline CDR1 and CDR2: SEHNR and FQNEAQ (reference sequence). CDR3 protein: CASSTDRLAGGGEQYF. The DNA of the CDR3 is TGTGCCAGCAGCACTGACCGACTAGCGGGAGGGGGAGAGCAGTACTTC.

With regard to this clone: One end of the junction fails to match germline, which may point to a read error. J is TRBJ2-5 and V is TRBV18, with 7 bases fitting TRBD1. There are 16 residues in the CDR3. Germline CDR1 and CDR2: KGHSH and LQKENI. The CDR3 region has the DNA TGTGCCAGCTCACCACAACAGGGGTCTTCGAAAGAGGCCCAGTACTTC. Protein product: CASSPQQGSSKEAQYF.

The chain combines TRBV11-2 with TRBJ2-1; weak D call: TRBD2 (6 bases). This CDR3 is 13 amino acids long. The V end was cut by 2 bases, the J end by 10 bases, with 12 bases between. CDR1 SGHAT and CDR2 FQNNGV come from the germline V gene. CDR3 in DNA: TGTGCCAGCAGCTTATGGGGGGTTGAGGAGCAGTTCTTC. It is translated as CASSLWGVEEQFF.

The V and J genes are TRBV6-1 and TRBJ1-2, with D unresolved. This CDR3 comprises 14 residues. V lost 0 bases and J 4 bases, leaving 9 bases between the germline ends. CDR1 and CDR2 (germline): MNHNS, SASEGT. The CDR3 nucleotides are TGTGCCAGCAGTGAAGCCCGAGGGTTCTATGGCTACACCTTC. This translates into CASSEARGFYGYTF.

This clone has just one count. This CDR3 reads CASSFSLAGSPGDTQYF. In DNA form, the CDR3 reads TGTGCCAGCAGTTTCAGCCTAGCGGGAAGCCCAGGAGATACGCAGTATTTT. The genes are TRBV28 and TRBJ2-3, with TRBD2 matching 9 bases. The germline CDR1 and CDR2 sequences are MDHEN and SYDVKM. The CDR3 extends over 17 amino acids. V lost 3 bases to trimming and J lost 5 bases; unmatched junction nucleotides: 12.